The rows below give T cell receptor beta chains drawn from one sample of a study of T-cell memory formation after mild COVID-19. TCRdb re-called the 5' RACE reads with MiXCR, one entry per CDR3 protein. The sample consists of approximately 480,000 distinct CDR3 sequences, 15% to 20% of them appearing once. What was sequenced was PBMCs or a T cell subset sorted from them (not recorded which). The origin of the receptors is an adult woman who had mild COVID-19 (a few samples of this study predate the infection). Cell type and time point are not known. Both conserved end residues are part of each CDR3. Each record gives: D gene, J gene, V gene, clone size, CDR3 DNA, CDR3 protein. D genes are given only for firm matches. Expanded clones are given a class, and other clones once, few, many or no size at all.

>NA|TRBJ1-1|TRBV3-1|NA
TGTGCCAGCAGCCAAGGGGTTGGATATACTGAAGCTTTCTTT
CASSQGVGYTEAFF
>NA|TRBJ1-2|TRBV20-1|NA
TGCAGTGCTAGCGGGTTCGTCCAGGGTAATGACTATGGCTACACCTTC
CSASGFVQGNDYGYTF
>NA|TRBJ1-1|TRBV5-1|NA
TGCGCCAGCCGACAACATACAGGGTCCACTGAAGCTTTCTTT
CASRQHTGSTEAFF
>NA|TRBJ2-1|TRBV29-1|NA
TGCAGCGCTGACGACAGGCTGGGCAATGAGCAGTTCTTC
CSADDRLGNEQFF
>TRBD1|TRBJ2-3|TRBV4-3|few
TGCGCCAGCAGCCAAGGGCCGAGGGGGCGCCCAATTGCAGATACGCAGTATTTT
CASSQGPRGRPIADTQYF
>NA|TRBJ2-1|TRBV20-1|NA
TGCAGTGGATGGGGGGGCTTAGAGCAGTTCTTC
CSGWGGLEQFF
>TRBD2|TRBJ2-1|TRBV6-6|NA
TGTGCCGGAAAGACTAGCGGGAGTCGGAATGAGCAGTTCTTC
CAGKTSGSRNEQFF
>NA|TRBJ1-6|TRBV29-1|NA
TGCAGCGTGTCTTACAGGGATGGCTCACCCCTCCACTTT
CSVSYRDGSPLHF
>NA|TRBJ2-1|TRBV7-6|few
TGTGCCAGCAGCTTAGTCAGGGGCGAAAGGAATGAGCAGTTCTTC
CASSLVRGERNEQFF
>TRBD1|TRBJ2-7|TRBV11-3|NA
TGTGCCAGCAGCCCCGCGGGACAGGGGGCCTACGAGCAGTACTTC
CASSPAGQGAYEQYF
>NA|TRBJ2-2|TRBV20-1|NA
TGCAGTGCTAGTTACAGGGCGCCCACCGGGGAGCTGTTTTTT
CSASYRAPTGELFF
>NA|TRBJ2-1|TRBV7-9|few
TGTGCCAGCAGCCCCTGGGGCCTAAGGGGGTTCTTC
CASSPWGLRGFF
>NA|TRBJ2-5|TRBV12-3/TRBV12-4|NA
TGTGCCAGCAGTTTTATGGGTCTGGGTAGCGGCAACCAAGAGACCCAGTACTTC
CASSFMGLGSGNQETQYF
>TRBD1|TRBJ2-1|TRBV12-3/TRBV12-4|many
TGTGCCAGCAGTTTTCGGACAGGGGGGCGGGATGAGCAGTTCTTC
CASSFRTGGRDEQFF
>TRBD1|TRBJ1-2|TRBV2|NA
TGTGTCTCCACGGGGGACAGGGGGCTTGGCTACACCTTC
CVSTGDRGLGYTF
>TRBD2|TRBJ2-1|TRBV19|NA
TGTGCCAGTAGTAGCTTGAGGAGCGGGGTATACAATGAGCAGTTCTTC
CASSSLRSGVYNEQFF
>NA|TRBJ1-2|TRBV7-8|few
TGTGCCAGCAGCTTAGCCCCTCCCCGGACGGCCTATTATGGCTACACCTTC
CASSLAPPRTAYYGYTF
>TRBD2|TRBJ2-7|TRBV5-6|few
TGTGCCAGCAGACGGACTAGCGGGCAGGGCTACGAGCAGTACTTC
CASRRTSGQGYEQYF
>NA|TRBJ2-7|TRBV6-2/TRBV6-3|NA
TGTGCCAGCCGGCCCAGTTGGGGGTCCTACGAGCAGTACTTC
CASRPSWGSYEQYF
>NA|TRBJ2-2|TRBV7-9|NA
TGTGCCAGCAGCTTAGTCTGGCGGGAGCTGTTTTTT
CASSLVWRELFF
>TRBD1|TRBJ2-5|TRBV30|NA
TGTGCCTGGAGTGCGGGACAGGGGCGGGGGACCCAGTACTTC
CAWSAGQGRGTQYF
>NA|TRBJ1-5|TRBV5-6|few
TGTGCCAGCAGCTTGGGGCAGACCAATCAGCCCCAGCATTTT
CASSLGQTNQPQHF
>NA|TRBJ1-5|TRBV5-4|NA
TGTGCCAGCAGCTGGGGGGGGCGCAGTAGCAATCAGCCCCAGCATTTT
CASSWGGRSSNQPQHF
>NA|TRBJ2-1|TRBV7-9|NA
TGTGCCAGCAGCCTCGCTAGTTGGGGTGGGCAGGGGAGCTACAATGAGCAGTTCTTC
CASSLASWGGQGSYNEQFF
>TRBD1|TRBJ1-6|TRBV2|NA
TGTGCCAGCAGGGAAGGGACAGGGCTTCATTCACCCCTCCACTTT
CASREGTGLHSPLHF
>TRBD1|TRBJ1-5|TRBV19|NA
TGTGCCAGTAGTCCCGACCTACCAGGGGGGGGTCAGCCCCAGCATTTT
CASSPDLPGGGQPQHF
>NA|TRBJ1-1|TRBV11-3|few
TGTGCCAGCAGCTTCGAGGGTGGAGGCACTGAAGCTTTCTTT
CASSFEGGGTEAFF
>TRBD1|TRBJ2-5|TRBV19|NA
TGTGCCAGTAGTTTGATCTTTGGGACAGGGGCAGCGACCCAGTACTTC
CASSLIFGTGAATQYF
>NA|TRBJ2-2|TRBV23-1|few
TGCGCCAGCATGGACGGGACCGGGGAGCTGTTTTTT
CASMDGTGELFF
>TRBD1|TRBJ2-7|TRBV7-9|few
TGTGCCAGCAGCTTAGTCTCTACAGCCATCGGGACAGGGGGTGACGAGCAGTACTTC
CASSLVSTAIGTGGDEQYF
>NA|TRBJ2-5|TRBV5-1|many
TGCGCCAGCAGCATTCCAGGACAAGAGACCCAGTACTTC
CASSIPGQETQYF
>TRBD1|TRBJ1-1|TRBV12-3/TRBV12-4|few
TGTGCCAGCAGTCCAAGGGGACAGTCGGCCTACACTGAAGCTTTCTTT
CASSPRGQSAYTEAFF
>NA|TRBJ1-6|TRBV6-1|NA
TGTGCCAGCAGTGGGCCTTGGCAGGGCTCCTATAATTCACCCCTCCACTTT
CASSGPWQGSYNSPLHF
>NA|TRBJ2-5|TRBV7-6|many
TGTGCCAGCAGCTTAGGAGGTGGCATCCAAGAGACCCAGTACTTC
CASSLGGGIQETQYF
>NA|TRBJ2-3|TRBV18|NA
TGTGCCAGCTCAGCCTGGGACTTCGATACAGATACGCAGTATTTT
CASSAWDFDTDTQYF
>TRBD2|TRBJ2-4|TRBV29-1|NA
TGCAGCGTTGAAAGTTTAGTACTGGGGACCCCCGGGGGGAAGTACTTC
CSVESLVLGTPGGKYF
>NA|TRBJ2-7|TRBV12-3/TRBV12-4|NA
TGTGCCAGCAGTTTCCATCAGAGCTCCTACGAGCAGTACTTC
CASSFHQSSYEQYF
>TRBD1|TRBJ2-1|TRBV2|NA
TGTGCCAGCAGGTCGGACAGGGGGCTCTCCAATGAGCAGTTCTTC
CASRSDRGLSNEQFF
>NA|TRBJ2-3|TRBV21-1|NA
TGTGCCAGCAGCAAACTCAAGGACAGCAGCACAGATACGCAGTATTTT
CASSKLKDSSTDTQYF
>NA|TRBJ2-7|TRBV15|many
TGTGCCACCAGCAGAGACGTGGGGGGCTACGAGCAGTACTTC
CATSRDVGGYEQYF
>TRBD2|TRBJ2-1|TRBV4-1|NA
TGCGCCAGCAGCTTCCCGAGCGGGGGGGCGTTTGACAATGAGCAGTTCTTC
CASSFPSGGAFDNEQFF
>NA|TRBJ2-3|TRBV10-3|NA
TGTGCCATCAGCGGCGGGACACTGAAAACAGATACGCAGTATTTT
CAISGGTLKTDTQYF
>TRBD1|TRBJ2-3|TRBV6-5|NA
TGTGCCAGCCATCCAGGGGGTCGGGCCACAGATACGCAGTATTTT
CASHPGGRATDTQYF
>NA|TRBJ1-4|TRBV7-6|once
TGTGCCAGCAGCTCCACAGGGAATGAAAAACTGTTTTTT
CASSSTGNEKLFF
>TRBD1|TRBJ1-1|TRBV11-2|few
TGTGCCAGCAGCTCCCAAAACCGGGACAGGGAAGCTTTCTTT
CASSSQNRDREAFF
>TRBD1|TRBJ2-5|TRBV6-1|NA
TGTGCCAGCATGAGAGACAGGGCGATTTCGGAGACCCAGTACTTC
CASMRDRAISETQYF
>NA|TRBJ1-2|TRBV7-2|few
TGTGCCAGCAGCTTAGGATCTCCGGAATATGGCTACACCTTC
CASSLGSPEYGYTF
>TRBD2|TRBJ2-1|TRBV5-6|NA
TGTGCCAGCAGCTTGGGGACGGGAGGGCCGCGTGGTGAGCAGTTCTTC
CASSLGTGGPRGEQFF
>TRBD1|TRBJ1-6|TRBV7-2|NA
TGTGCCAGCAGCCACAGGGGAAGGAATTCACCCCTCCACTTT
CASSHRGRNSPLHF
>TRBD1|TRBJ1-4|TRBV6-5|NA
TGTGCCAGCAGTTCGACAGGGGGAAGGAATGAAAAACTGTTTTTT
CASSSTGGRNEKLFF
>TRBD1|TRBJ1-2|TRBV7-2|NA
TGTGCCAGCAGCGATCCGGGACAGGGGCAGTACGGCTACACCTTC
CASSDPGQGQYGYTF
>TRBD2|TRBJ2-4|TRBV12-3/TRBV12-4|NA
TGTGCCAGCAGTTCCTCTGGACTAGCGGTTCTAGCCAAAAACATTCAGTACTTC
CASSSSGLAVLAKNIQYF
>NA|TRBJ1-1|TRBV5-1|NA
TGCGCCAGCAGCTTGGTAGGGTTAGCTCAAGACACTGAAGCTTTCTTT
CASSLVGLAQDTEAFF
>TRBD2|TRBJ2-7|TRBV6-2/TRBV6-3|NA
TGTGCCACCCAGCGGCTAGCGGGGAGCTCCTACGAGCAGTACTTC
CATQRLAGSSYEQYF
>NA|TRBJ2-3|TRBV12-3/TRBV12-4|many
TGTGCCAGCAGTTTCATAGGCATGCTATCAGCTAGCACAGATACGCAGTATTTT
CASSFIGMLSASTDTQYF